Listed here are 6 T cell receptor beta chains from one sample, sequenced in a study of blood T cell repertoires in COVID-19. This table comes from immunoSEQ multiplex PCR, and its TCRdb copy is limited to in-frame clones, with some not included. The repertoire holds around 290,000 clones, with about 88% as singletons. Sequencing was done on a sample of PBMCs or T cells enriched from blood (not recorded which). These TCRs come from a woman aged 55-69 years in a cohort exposed to, infected with or recovered from COVID-19 (not recorded which).

This chain uses TRBV18 with TRBJ2-7; 12 nucleotides align to TRBD2. The CDR3 loop spans 15 amino acids. Germline assignment: CDR1 KGHSH and CDR2 LQKENI. J gave up 3 bases and V 3 bases, and 3 bases lay outside the gene matches. The CDR3 DNA is TGTGCCAGCTCACCGCCGGGACTAGCGGGCTACGAGCAGTACTTC. Residues: CASSPPGLAGYEQYF.

The J gene is TRBJ2-7, the V gene TRBV6-5; D gene unclear. CDR1 and CDR2 from the germline V gene are MNHEY and SVGAGI. V lost 2 bases, J lost 0 bases, and 8 bases lay in between. The CDR3 covers 14 residues. The CDR3 DNA reads as TGTGCCAGCAGTTACGTCAGATCCTCCTACGAGCAGTACTTC. Encoded protein: CASSYVRSSYEQYF.

This clone has a single count. The J gene is TRBJ1-2, the V gene TRBV28, with 8 positions matching TRBD1. CDR1 is MDHEN and CDR2 is SYDVKM in the germline V gene. Trimming removed 2 bases from V and 0 bases from J; junction bases left unmatched: 2. The CDR3 sequence is 15 residues long. The CDR3 sequence: CASSLARGPNYGYTF. The CDR3 DNA reads TGTGCCAGCAGTTTAGCCAGGGGGCCTAACTATGGCTACACCTTC.

Here the CDR3 reads CASSQDRGGTGELFF. CDR3 nucleotides: TGTGCCAGCAGCCAGGACAGGGGAGGGACCGGGGAGCTGTTTTTT. The chain joins TRBV3-1 (or the pseudogene TRBV3-2) to TRBJ2-2; 9 bases fit TRBD1. V gave up 3 bases and J gave up 5 bases; unmatched junction bases: 4. Germline V gene data show CDR1 as LGHDT and CDR2 as YNNKEL (reference sequence). This CDR3 spans 15 amino acids.

In its sample, this clone was seen once. The V and J genes are TRBV15 and TRBJ1-2; 8 nucleotides line up with TRBD1. CDR1 is LNHNV, CDR2 YYDKDF, per germline (reference sequence). The CDR3 covers 16 residues. V lost 6 bases to trimming and J lost 0 bases; unmatched junction nucleotides: 9. DNA of the CDR3: TGTGCCACCAGGCTCAGGGGGCAACCCGCTAACTATGGCTACACCTTC. Translating it yields CATRLRGQPANYGYTF.

This clone was seen a single time. This chain uses TRBV5-6 with TRBJ2-1; a possible D gene is TRBD1 (6 bases). Trimming removed 4 bases from V and 8 bases from J, with 16 bases in between. The CDR3 consists of 14 residues. Germline V CDR1 and CDR2: SGHDT, YYEEEE. The CDR3 protein is CASSRGGSWDEQFF. The CDR3 coding sequence is TGTGCCAGCAGCCGAGGGGGTTCGTGGGATGAGCAGTTCTTC.